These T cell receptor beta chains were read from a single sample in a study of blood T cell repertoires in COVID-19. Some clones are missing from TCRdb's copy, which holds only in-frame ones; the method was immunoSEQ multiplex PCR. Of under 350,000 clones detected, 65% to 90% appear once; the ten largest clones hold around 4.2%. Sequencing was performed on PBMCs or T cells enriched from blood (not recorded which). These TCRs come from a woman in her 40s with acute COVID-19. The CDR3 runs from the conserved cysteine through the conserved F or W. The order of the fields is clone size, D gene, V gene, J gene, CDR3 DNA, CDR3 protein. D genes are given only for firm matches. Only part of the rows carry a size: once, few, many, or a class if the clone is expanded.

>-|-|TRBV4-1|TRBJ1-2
TGCGCCAGCAGCCAACAAACCCAGACACCCAACTATGGCTACACCTTC
CASSQQTQTPNYGYTF
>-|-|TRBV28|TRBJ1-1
TGTGCCAGCAGAACCCAGGTTATTAACACTGAAGCTTTCTTT
CASRTQVINTEAFF
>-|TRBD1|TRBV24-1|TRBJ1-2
TGTGCCACCAGTGATTTGGGGACAGGTGGAGGCTACACCTTC
CATSDLGTGGGYTF
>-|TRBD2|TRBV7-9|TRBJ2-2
TGTGCCAGCACGAACTCAGGGACTAGCGGGAACACCGGGGAGCTGTTTTTT
CASTNSGTSGNTGELFF
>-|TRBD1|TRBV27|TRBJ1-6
TGTGCCAGCAGTTCAGGGGGAGCGGGTTCACCCCTCCACTTT
CASSSGGAGSPLHF
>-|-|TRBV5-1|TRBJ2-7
TGCGCCAGCAGCTGGGGAGACTACGAGCAGTACTTC
CASSWGDYEQYF
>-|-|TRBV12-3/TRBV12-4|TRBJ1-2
TGTGCCAGCAGTCTCGGACAGCTCTATGGCTACACCTTC
CASSLGQLYGYTF
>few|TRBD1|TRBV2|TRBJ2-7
TGTGCCAGCGGAGACAGGGCGTCCTACGAGCAGTACTTC
CASGDRASYEQYF
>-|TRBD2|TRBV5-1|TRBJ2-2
TGCGCCAGCAGCTTGGCACTAGCGGGAGTCTCCACCGGGGAGCTGTTTTTT
CASSLALAGVSTGELFF
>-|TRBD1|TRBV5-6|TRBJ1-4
TGTGCCAGCTCCGGGACAGGGGGCTTGAATGGTGAAAAACTGTTTTTT
CASSGTGGLNGEKLFF
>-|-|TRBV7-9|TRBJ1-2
TGTGCCAGCAGCCCCCAGGACGGGACTAACTATGGCTACACCTTC
CASSPQDGTNYGYTF
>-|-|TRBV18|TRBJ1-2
TGTGCCAGCTCACCAGGACGGAGGAACTATGGCTACACCTTC
CASSPGRRNYGYTF
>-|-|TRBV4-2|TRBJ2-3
TGTGCCAGCAGCCAAGTGGTTGGGAGCTCCACAGATACGCAGTATTTT
CASSQVVGSSTDTQYF
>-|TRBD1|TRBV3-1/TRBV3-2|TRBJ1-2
TGTGCCAGCAGCCAAGTCGGACAGGGCGATGGCTACACCTTC
CASSQVGQGDGYTF
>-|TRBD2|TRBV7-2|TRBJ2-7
TGTGCCAGCAGCTTAGGGGGTATCAGCGGGAGGTTCTACGAGCAGTACTTC
CASSLGGISGRFYEQYF
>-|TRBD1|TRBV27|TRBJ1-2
TGTGCCAGCAGTTTATTTGCAGGGGGCTCTGGCTACACCTTC
CASSLFAGGSGYTF
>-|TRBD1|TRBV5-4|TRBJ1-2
TGTGCCAGCAGCGAGACAACTACCGGGACAGGGATTCGGGGCTACACCTTC
CASSETTTGTGIRGYTF
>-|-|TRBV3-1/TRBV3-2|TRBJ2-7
TGTGCCAGCAGCCAAGCCGGGAGATCTTTCTACGAGCAGTACTTC
CASSQAGRSFYEQYF
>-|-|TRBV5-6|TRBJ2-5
TGTGCCAGCAGCTTCCTGGCAGGGCAAGAGACCCAGTACTTC
CASSFLAGQETQYF
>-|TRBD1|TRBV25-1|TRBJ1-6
TGTGCCAGCAGTGACCAACAGGGGATTGAGGCTAATTCACCCCTCCACTTT
CASSDQQGIEANSPLHF
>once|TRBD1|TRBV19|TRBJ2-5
TGTGCCAGTAGTACCCGACAGGGCGGAGAGACCCAGTACTTC
CASSTRQGGETQYF
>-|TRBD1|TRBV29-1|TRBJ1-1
TGCAGCGTTGAATTCTTGGACAGGGCCCTCATGAACACTGAAGCTTTCTTT
CSVEFLDRALMNTEAFF
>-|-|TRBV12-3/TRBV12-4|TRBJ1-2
TGTGCCAGCAGACGAGGACAGCTCTATGGCTACACCTTC
CASRRGQLYGYTF
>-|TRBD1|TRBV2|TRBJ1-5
TGTGCCAGCAGTCTTTCGGGGACAGGGAGTCAGCCCCAGCATTTT
CASSLSGTGSQPQHF
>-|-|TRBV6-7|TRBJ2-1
TGTGCCAGCAGTAACGGGAAACCGGACAATGAGCAGTTCTTC
CASSNGKPDNEQFF
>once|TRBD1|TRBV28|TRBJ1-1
TGTGCCAGCAGTTCCCCCGGGACAGGGGGCACTGAAGCTTTCTTT
CASSSPGTGGTEAFF
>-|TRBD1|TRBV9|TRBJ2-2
TGTGCCAGCAGCGAAAGGACAGGCGATATCGGGGAGCTGTTTTTT
CASSERTGDIGELFF
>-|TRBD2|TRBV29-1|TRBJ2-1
TGCAGCGTCGGGACTAGCGTATACAATGAGCAGTTCTTC
CSVGTSVYNEQFF
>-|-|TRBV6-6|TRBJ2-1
TGTGCCAGCAGTTACTCCAGGGTGAATGAGCAGTTCTTC
CASSYSRVNEQFF
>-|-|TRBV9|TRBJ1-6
TGTGCCAGCAGCGGGGACTGGTTAAATTCACCCCTCCACTTT
CASSGDWLNSPLHF
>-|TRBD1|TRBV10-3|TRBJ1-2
TGTGCCATCAGTGGGGGACAGGATAAGAACTATGGCTACACCTTC
CAISGGQDKNYGYTF
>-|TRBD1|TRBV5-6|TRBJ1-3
TGTGCCAGCAGCCTCACCGGGACAGGGGGTCACACCATATATTTT
CASSLTGTGGHTIYF